The rows below give T cell receptor beta chains drawn from one sample of a study of human thymus T cells. Assay used: immunoSEQ multiplex PCR; TCRdb lists only in-frame clones, some missing. The table has tens of thousands of clones, 94% seen once; the top ten hold 5.5% to 7%. The sequencing sample was made of blood. The receptors come from a boy younger than two with a congenital heart defect but otherwise immunologically healthy. Each CDR3 is given with its conserved first and last residue. D genes are given only for firm matches. Where a row states a size, it is once, few, many or the class of an expanded clone; other rows omit it.

>TRBV7-2|16|TRBJ2-7|NA|TRBD2
CASSPRLAGSSYEQYF
TGTGCCAGCAGCCCACGACTAGCGGGGAGCTCCTACGAGCAGTACTTC
>TRBV18|17|TRBJ2-1|NA|NA
CASSPVLRERGYNEQFF
TGTGCCAGCTCACCGGTTTTACGGGAGAGGGGTTACAATGAGCAGTTCTTC
>TRBV6-5|13|TRBJ1-1|NA|NA
CASIAGTNTEAFF
TGTGCCAGCATTGCCGGGACGAACACTGAAGCTTTCTTT
>TRBV28|15|TRBJ2-2|NA|TRBD1
CASTLGDRGAGELFF
TGTGCCAGCACCCTGGGAGACAGGGGCGCCGGGGAGCTGTTTTTT
>TRBV30|15|TRBJ2-5|NA|NA
CAWSVLSATQETQYF
TGTGCCTGGAGTGTTCTTTCGGCTACCCAAGAGACCCAGTACTTC
>TRBV11-2|16|TRBJ2-1|NA|TRBD2
CASSLGLAGGPGEQFF
TGTGCCAGCAGCTTAGGGCTAGCGGGAGGGCCGGGAGAGCAGTTCTTC
>TRBV14|17|TRBJ2-5|NA|TRBD1
CASSRDTGTAQGETQYF
TGTGCCAGCAGCCGAGACACCGGGACAGCCCAAGGGGAGACCCAGTACTTC
>TRBV29-1|12|TRBJ2-2|NA|NA
CSVVGGTGELFF
TGCAGCGTTGTTGGGGGGACCGGGGAGCTGTTTTTT
>TRBV28|15|TRBJ1-2|NA|TRBD1
CASSPGQAFNYGYTF
TGTGCCAGCAGTCCAGGACAGGCCTTTAACTATGGCTACACCTTC
>TRBV7-8|13|TRBJ1-1|NA|NA
CASSLRGDTEAFF
TGTGCCAGCAGCCTAAGGGGAGACACTGAAGCTTTCTTT
>TRBV11-2|17|TRBJ2-1|NA|TRBD2
CASSFRNSGSSYNEQFF
TGTGCCAGCAGCTTCCGAAATAGCGGGAGCTCCTACAATGAGCAGTTCTTC
>TRBV25-1|15|TRBJ1-2|NA|NA
CASSEYGRAGYGYTF
TGTGCCAGCAGTGAATATGGCAGGGCGGGCTATGGCTACACCTTC
>TRBV6-5|14|TRBJ2-2|NA|NA
CASSYGPGPGELFF
TGTGCCAGCAGTTACGGGCCCGGACCCGGGGAGCTGTTTTTT
>TRBV6-7|14|TRBJ2-3|NA|NA
CASRERKGTDTQYF
TGTGCCAGCAGGGAGCGAAAGGGCACAGATACGCAGTATTTT
>TRBV10-3|15|TRBJ2-1|NA|TRBD2
CAISEVNSGGYEQFF
TGTGCCATCAGTGAGGTCAATAGCGGGGGATATGAGCAGTTCTTC
>TRBV5-1|16|TRBJ2-3|NA|TRBD2
CASSSLAGPLTDTQYF
TGCGCCAGCAGCTCCTTAGCGGGACCTTTGACAGATACGCAGTATTTT
>TRBV4-2|15|TRBJ2-2|NA|NA
CASSQDTPKTGELFF
TGTGCCAGCAGCCAAGATACCCCAAAAACCGGGGAGCTGTTTTTT
>TRBV5-1|11|TRBJ2-5|NA|NA
CASSLKETQYF
TGCGCCAGCAGCTTGAAAGAGACCCAGTACTTC
>TRBV5-1|13|TRBJ1-2|NA|TRBD1
CASAHPTGNGYTF
TGCGCCAGCGCACATCCGACAGGGAATGGCTACACCTTC
>TRBV7-3|13|TRBJ1-1|NA|NA
CASSLAPNTEAFF
TGTGCCAGCAGCTTAGCACCAAACACTGAAGCTTTCTTT
>TRBV5-1|16|TRBJ1-1|NA|NA
CASSFRGEGMGTEAFF
TGCGCCAGCAGCTTTAGAGGGGAGGGTATGGGTACTGAAGCTTTCTTT
>TRBV4-2|18|TRBJ2-3|NA|TRBD2
CASSQERTSGREGDTQYF
TGTGCCAGCAGCCAAGAACGAACTAGCGGGAGGGAGGGAGATACGCAGTATTTT
>TRBV18|16|TRBJ1-1|once|NA
CASSPSGGYGYTEAFF
TGTGCCAGCTCACCATCGGGGGGTTATGGGTACACTGAAGCTTTCTTT
>TRBV12-5|13|TRBJ1-1|few|NA
CASGYPVTSEAFF
TGTGCTAGTGGTTACCCCGTTACGAGTGAAGCTTTCTTT
>TRBV6-1|14|TRBJ1-4|NA|NA
CASSLDRNGEKLFF
TGTGCCAGCAGTCTAGACAGGAACGGTGAAAAACTGTTTTTT
>TRBV7-9|14|TRBJ1-1|NA|NA
CASSFKGLGTEAFF
TGTGCCAGCAGCTTTAAAGGGTTAGGCACTGAAGCTTTCTTT
>TRBV11-2|15|TRBJ1-1|NA|NA
CASSLGFGVNTEAFF
TGTGCCAGCAGCTTAGGTTTTGGGGTGAACACTGAAGCTTTCTTT
>TRBV4-1|16|TRBJ2-2|NA|TRBD2
CASSQGTSGFTGELFF
TGCGCCAGCAGCCAAGGGACTAGCGGTTTCACCGGGGAGCTGTTTTTT
>TRBV29-1|12|TRBJ1-2|NA|TRBD1
CSAPQGAKGYTF
TGCAGCGCCCCGCAGGGGGCGAAGGGCTACACCTTC
>TRBV28|15|TRBJ1-5|NA|TRBD1
CASGPLDRAGQPQHF
TGTGCCAGCGGGCCACTTGACAGGGCCGGGCAGCCCCAGCATTTT
>TRBV6-1|15|TRBJ1-1|NA|NA
CASSELWGPRVEAFF
TGTGCCAGCAGTGAACTGTGGGGCCCCCGGGTCGAAGCTTTCTTT
>TRBV18|12|TRBJ2-7|NA|NA
CASSPSNYEQYF
TGTGCCAGCTCACCATCCAACTACGAGCAGTACTTC
>TRBV19|14|TRBJ1-5|NA|NA
CASSQPGVGGAQHF
TGTGCCAGTAGTCAGCCAGGGGTTGGAGGAGCCCAGCATTTT
>TRBV4-2|14|TRBJ2-7|NA|NA
CASSRLPGPYEQYF
TGTGCCAGCAGCCGTCTTCCGGGCCCCTACGAGCAGTACTTC
>TRBV5-1|14|TRBJ2-7|NA|NA
CASSFGQFSYEQYF
TGCGCCAGCAGCTTCGGACAGTTCTCCTACGAGCAGTACTTC
>TRBV27|14|TRBJ1-5|NA|NA
CASSLMGAGQPQHF
TGTGCCAGCAGTTTAATGGGGGCAGGTCAGCCCCAGCATTTT
>TRBV27|15|TRBJ2-2|NA|TRBD2
CATDPSGSGSGELFF
TGTGCCACCGACCCTAGCGGGAGCGGTAGCGGGGAGCTGTTTTTT
>TRBV18|11|TRBJ2-3|once|NA
CASSPGDTQYF
TGTGCCAGCTCACCGGGGGATACGCAGTATTTT
>TRBV5-1|18|TRBJ2-3|NA|NA
CASSLTGSGTASTDTQYF
TGCGCCAGCAGCCTTACCGGGTCAGGGACTGCTAGCACAGATACGCAGTATTTT
>TRBV7-5|15|TRBJ2-3|NA|NA
CARSLVAGDTDTQYF
TGTGCCAGAAGCTTAGTGGCGGGGGACACAGATACGCAGTATTTT
>TRBV2|12|TRBJ2-3|once|NA
CASSERGNTQYF
TGTGCCAGCAGTGAACGGGGAAATACGCAGTATTTT
>TRBV4-1|16|TRBJ1-5|few|TRBD1
CASSLGTGDSNQPQHF
TGCGCCAGCAGCCTGGGGACAGGGGATAGCAATCAGCCCCAGCATTTT
>TRBV11-2|15|TRBJ2-7|NA|NA
CASSLDRQGSYEQYF
TGTGCCAGCAGCTTAGATCGGCAGGGCTCCTACGAGCAGTACTTC
>TRBV7-9|16|TRBJ2-5|NA|NA
CASSPSPTGRLETQYF
TGTGCCAGCAGCCCGTCTCCTACGGGGCGTTTGGAGACCCAGTACTTC
>TRBV4-3|20|TRBJ2-5|NA|TRBD2
CASSQKEPGTSGGAVGTQYF
TGCGCCAGCAGCCAGAAAGAACCCGGGACTAGCGGGGGGGCCGTGGGGACCCAGTACTTC
>TRBV5-4|15|TRBJ1-3|NA|NA
CASSLAGPSGNTIYF
TGTGCCAGCAGCTTGGCCGGCCCCTCTGGAAACACCATATATTTT
>TRBV7-9|14|TRBJ2-7|NA|NA
CASSSVGGSREQYF
TGTGCCAGCAGCTCTGTAGGGGGGAGCCGCGAGCAGTACTTC